The next 18 T cell receptor beta chains were all read from a single sample in a study of response to subunit inactivated influenza vaccine. TCRdb fed the RT-PCR reads into MiXCR, producing one record per CDR3 protein. The sample has hundreds of thousands of distinct CDR3 sequences, approximately 9.9% seen once; the top ten hold 9.5% to 15%. Sequenced here: PBMCs from blood, sampled about 40 days after vaccination. Every receptor here comes from a man over 45 who received an inactivated influenza vaccine.

In this sample, this clonotype turned up many times. The chain employs TRBV29-1 and TRBJ2-1; TRBD1 or TRBD2 may be the D gene (5 bases each). This CDR3 has 15 amino acids. Deletions cut 5 bases from V and 2 bases from J, with 16 bases between. The germline gives CDR1 SQVTM, CDR2 ANQGSEA. CDR3 nucleotide sequence: TGCAGCGTTCTGACCGGGGCGTCCCCCTACAATGAGCAGTTCTTC. It translates to CSVLTGASPYNEQFF.

The table lists this clonotype with many counts. The rearrangement links TRBV29-1 to TRBJ1-3; D is uncertain. V was pared by 3 bases and J by 1 base, with 13 bases between. The CDR3 sequence is 15 residues long. Per the germline V gene, CDR1 is SQVTM and CDR2 is ANQGSEA. CDR3 DNA sequence: TGCAGCGTTGATTCCGGGTCAGGATCTGGAAACACCATATATTTT. This gives the protein CSVDSGSGSGNTIYF.

In this sample, this clonotype turned up a few times. The rearrangement uses TRBV20-1 and TRBJ1-1; TRBD1 agrees at 7 bases. V gave up 4 bases and J gave up 0 bases; unmatched junction bases: 2. The length of the CDR3 is 13 residues. Looked up from germline, CDR1 is DFQATT and CDR2 is SNEGSKA (reference sequence). The CDR3 DNA sequence: TGCAGTGCTAACAGGGGAATGAACACTGAAGCTTTCTTT. Residues: CSANRGMNTEAFF.

In this sample, this clonotype turned up a few times. The J gene is TRBJ2-1, the V gene TRBV7-6; the match to TRBD2 covers 7 bases. Germline CDR1 and CDR2: SGHVS and FNYEAQ. V dropped 1 base and J dropped 1; count of bases not matched to a gene: 4. The CDR3 covers 16 residues. The CDR3 here is CASSLEASGSYNEQFF. The CDR3 DNA follows: TGTGCCAGCAGCTTAGAGGCTAGCGGTTCCTACAATGAGCAGTTCTTC.

In this sample, this clonotype turned up many times. CDR3 amino acids: CASSYVEGQAYTGELFF. DNA of the CDR3: TGTGCCAGCAGTTACGTGGAGGGACAGGCTTACACCGGGGAGCTGTTTTTT. The rearrangement links TRBV6-5 to TRBJ2-2; 8 bases are shared with TRBD1. CDR1 and CDR2 (germline): MNHEY, SVGAGI. CDR3 length: 17 residues. With 2 bases clipped from V and 3 bases from J, the junction kept 8 bases outside the gene matches.

This clonotype was counted ten times or more. V gene TRBV29-1 combines with J gene TRBJ2-2, with 7 bases matching TRBD2. The CDR3 spans 13 residues. V was clipped by 4 bases and J by 5 bases; unmatched bases: 4. Germline V CDR1 and CDR2: SQVTM, ANQGSEA. CDR3 region: CSVGWGGTGELFF. CDR3 nucleotides: TGCAGCGTTGGTTGGGGGGGAACCGGGGAGCTGTTTTTT.

This clonotype appeared a few times. The rearrangement uses TRBV6-1 and TRBJ2-7, with 11 bases matching TRBD1. CDR3 length equals 15 residues. From germline, CDR1 is MNHNS and CDR2 SASEGT. V lost 4 bases, J lost 3 bases, and 5 bases stayed unmatched. CDR3 protein: CASSGGTGGNYEQYF. The CDR3 DNA reads as TGTGCCAGCAGTGGAGGGACAGGGGGAAACTACGAGCAGTACTTC.

This clonotype came up many times. The chain joins TRBV10-3 to TRBJ1-1, with D unresolved. The CDR3 spans 14 residues. CDR1 is ENHRY, CDR2 SYGVKD, per germline. The V gene lost 3 bases and the J gene lost 5 bases, with 13 bases spanning the gap. The CDR3 DNA is TGTGCCATCAGTGAAGGCCAGGAAGTAACTGAAGCTTTCTTT. Translating it yields CAISEGQEVTEAFF.

The sample holds many counts of this clonotype. The chain is built from TRBV28 and TRBJ1-2, with D possibly matching TRBD1 (5 bases). The V gene's germline CDR1 is MDHEN and CDR2 SYDVKM. The V gene lost 5 bases and the J gene lost 5 bases, with 9 bases spanning the gap. The CDR3 spans 12 residues. The chain's CDR3 is CASSTGLYGYTF. The CDR3 nucleotides are TGTGCCAGCAGTACGGGACTTTATGGCTACACCTTC.

This clonotype was seen more than once but under ten times. The V call is TRBV7-2, the J call TRBJ2-2, with D hard to call. This CDR3 has 13 residues. Trimming left V 2 bases short and J 8 bases short, with 9 bases between. Germline V gene lookup returns CDR1 SGHTA and CDR2 FQGNSA. CDR3 sequence (DNA): TGTGCCAGCAGCTTAAGGCCCACGGGGGAGCTGTTTTTT. Its protein is CASSLRPTGELFF.

This clonotype was seen many times. The chain couples TRBV18 to TRBJ2-3; D ambiguous. This CDR3 region has 12 residues. Trimming shortened V by 8 bases and J by 1 base, and 7 bases separated the two germline ends. CDR1 is KGHSH and CDR2 is LQKENI in the germline V gene. The CDR3 spells CASSPRTDTQYF. The CDR3 bases are TGTGCCAGCAGCCCACGCACAGATACGCAGTATTTT.

There are many counts of this clonotype. The gene calls are TRBV2 and TRBJ2-7, with 9 bases matching TRBD2. The CDR3 spans 14 residues. The junction had 8 bases not matched to a gene; V was cut back by 7 bases and J by 4 bases. Germline V gives CDR1 SNHLY, CDR2 FYNNEI. CDR3 loop: CASTASGASYEQYF. The CDR3 coding sequence is TGTGCCAGCACGGCTAGCGGGGCCTCATACGAGCAGTACTTC.

The CDR3 sequence: CASSSLMKVLAGGNYTQYF. For the CDR3, the DNA is TGTGCCAGCAGCTCACTAATGAAGGTCCTAGCGGGGGGTAATTATACGCAGTATTTT. The chain has TRBV5-4 and TRBJ2-3; 11 bases match TRBD2. CDR3 length equals 19 residues. CDR1 is SGHNT, CDR2 YYREEE, per germline (reference sequence). V shed 3 bases, J shed 7 bases, and the junction held 19 bases outside the gene matches.

This clonotype was seen a few times. V is TRBV6-5 and J is TRBJ2-3; D gene uncertain. Germline CDR1 and CDR2: MNHEY and SVGAGI. The V end lost 3 bases, the J end lost 6 bases, and 22 bases lay between the germline ends. CDR3 size: 17 residues. CDR3 DNA sequence: TGTGCCAGCAGTTATTCCGCAGCGAGGAGCTCACGCGATACGCAGTATTTT. This sequence encodes CASSYSAARSSRDTQYF.

This clonotype was recorded a few times. The chain joins TRBV3-1 to TRBJ2-1; 10 bases agree with TRBD2. Germline values: CDR1 LGHDT, CDR2 YNNKEL (reference sequence). This CDR3 region has 17 residues. V was clipped by 2 bases and J by 6 bases; unmatched bases: 10. The chain's CDR3 is CASSQLYSLAGVNEQFF. In DNA form, the CDR3 reads TGTGCCAGCAGCCAATTGTATAGCCTAGCGGGGGTCAATGAGCAGTTCTTC.

This clonotype has just a few counts. Here the CDR3 DNA reads TGTGCCAGCAGCCCCCGGGGGAATGAAAAACTGTTTTTT. Encoded protein: CASSPRGNEKLFF. This rearrangement joins TRBV13 to TRBJ1-4; the D gene is possibly TRBD1 (5 bases). With 5 bases removed from V and 5 bases from J, the gap between germline ends came to 9 bases. The CDR3 has 13 amino acids. Germline CDR1 is PRHDT and CDR2 is FYEKMQ (reference sequence).

V is TRBV12-3 or TRBV12-4 and J is TRBJ2-3; 8 bases are shared with TRBD2. The CDR3 covers 14 residues. V lost 8 bases to trimming and J lost 2 bases; unmatched junction nucleotides: 6. CDR3 coding DNA: TGTGCCAGCCGGGGGGGCAAGAACACAGATACGCAGTATTTT. It translates to CASRGGKNTDTQYF.

This clonotype was found many times. V gene TRBV6-1 combines with J gene TRBJ2-7; TRBD1 aligns across 8 bases. Germline V gives CDR1 MNHNS, CDR2 SASEGT. This CDR3 contains 15 residues. Trimming removed 6 bases from V and 4 bases from J; junction bases left unmatched: 11. In nucleotides, the CDR3 is TGTGCCAGCAGCGACGGACAGGGCCCGTGGTACGAGCAGTACTTC. Translation gives CASSDGQGPWYEQYF.